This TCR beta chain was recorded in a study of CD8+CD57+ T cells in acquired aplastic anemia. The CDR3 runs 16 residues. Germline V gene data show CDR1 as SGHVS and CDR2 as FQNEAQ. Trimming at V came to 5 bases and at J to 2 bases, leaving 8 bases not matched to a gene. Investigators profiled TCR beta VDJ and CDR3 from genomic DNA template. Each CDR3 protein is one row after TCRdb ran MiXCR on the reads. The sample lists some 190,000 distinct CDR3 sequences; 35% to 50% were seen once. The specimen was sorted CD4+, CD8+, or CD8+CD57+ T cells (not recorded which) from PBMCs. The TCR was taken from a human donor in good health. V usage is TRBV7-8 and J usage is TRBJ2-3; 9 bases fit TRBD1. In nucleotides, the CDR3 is TGTGCCAGCAGCATCCCACAGGGGGCCATCACAGATACGCAGTATTTT. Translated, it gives CASSIPQGAITDTQYF.